The 32 T cell receptor beta chains below all came from one sample that was sequenced in a study of CD8 T cells in Susac syndrome. The RNA input was about 0.5 to 1 ug, and it was reverse transcribed with random hexamers. TCRdb re-derived calls from the immunoSEQ multiplex PCR reads in MiXCR, one entry per CDR3 protein. This table has 150,000 to 200,000 distinct CDR3 sequences, roughly 95% appearing once. Sequencing was done on a sample of CD4+ T cells from PBMCs. All receptors come from a human donor with multiple sclerosis.

This chain uses TRBV20-1 with TRBJ2-5, with 8 positions matching TRBD1. The CDR3 is 12 residues long. CDR1 and CDR2 from the germline V gene are DFQATT and SNEGSKA (reference sequence). J lost 8 bases, V lost 5 bases, and 7 bases had no gene match. CDR3 sequence (DNA): TGCAGTGCTGGAGGACAGGGAGCAACCCAGTACTTC. Protein: CSAGGQGATQYF.

This CDR3 is CSAEGTGDGEQFF. The CDR3 DNA follows: TGCAGCGCAGAAGGGACAGGGGACGGTGAGCAGTTCTTC. The V gene is TRBV29-1, the J gene TRBJ2-1, with TRBD1 matching over 10 bases. Looked up from germline, CDR1 is SQVTM and CDR2 is ANQGSEA. With 7 bases clipped from V and 9 bases from J, the junction kept 9 bases outside the gene matches. The CDR3 spans 13 residues.

The chain is built from TRBV6-2 or TRBV6-3 and TRBJ1-5; 7 nucleotides match TRBD1. Trimming took 2 bases from V and 2 from J; bases not matched to a gene: 0. The germline V gene encodes CDR1 MNHEY and CDR2 SVGEGT. The CDR3 runs to 14 residues. The CDR3 loop reads CASSYTGGNQPQHF. DNA for the CDR3: TGTGCCAGCAGTTACACAGGGGGCAATCAGCCCCAGCATTTT.

The chain joins TRBV9 to TRBJ2-2, with D possibly TRBD1 on 6 matching bases. V was cut by 3 bases and J by 6 bases, with 12 bases left in between. Germline-derived CDR1 and CDR2 are SGDLS and YYNGEE. The CDR3 runs to 14 residues. The CDR3 loop is CASSEQGRAGELFF. For the CDR3, the DNA is TGTGCCAGCAGCGAACAGGGACGGGCCGGGGAGCTGTTTTTT. The whole variable domain, filled in from reference TRBV9 and TRBJ2-2, reads DSGVTQTPKHLITATGQRVTLRCSPRSGDLSVYWYQQSLDQGLQFLIQYYNGEERAKGNILERFSAQQFPDLHSELNLSSLELGDSALYFCASSEQGRAGELFFGEGSRLTVL.

This clonotype has a handful of counts. The chain employs TRBV7-2 and TRBJ2-5; 14 bases are shared with TRBD2. The CDR3 loop spans 16 amino acids. J lost 1 base, V lost 6 bases, and 4 bases had no gene match. Germline-derived CDR1 and CDR2 are SGHTA and FQGNSA. The CDR3 region is CASSSGLAGGQETQYF. CDR3 DNA sequence: TGTGCCAGCAGTTCAGGACTAGCGGGGGGCCAAGAGACCCAGTACTTC.

This chain joins TRBV29-1 and TRBJ1-1, with D tentatively TRBD1 (5 bases). The CDR3 is 18 residues long. Deletions cut 7 bases from V and 3 bases from J, with 30 bases between. Germline V lookup: CDR1 SQVTM, CDR2 ANQGSEA. CDR3 bases: TGCAGCGCCGACCTGGTGGCGAGCGGCGGCCGAGGGGACACTGAAGCTTTCTTT. This translates into CSADLVASGGRGDTEAFF.

This sequence joins TRBV11-2 and TRBJ2-4; possibly TRBD2 for D (5 bases). With 4 bases removed from V and 12 bases from J, the gap between germline ends came to 16 bases. The CDR3 has 13 amino acids. Germline-derived CDR1 and CDR2 are SGHAT and FQNNGV. CDR3 coding DNA: TGTGCCAGCAGCTATCAAGGGCTGGGGAGTCAGTACTTC. It codes for CASSYQGLGSQYF.

The V gene is TRBV30, the J gene TRBJ1-5, with no clear D. Deletions cut 0 bases from V and 9 bases from J, with 9 bases between. Per the germline V gene, CDR1 is GTSNPN and CDR2 is SVGIG (reference sequence). This CDR3 spans 12 amino acids. DNA for the CDR3: TGTGCCTGGAGTGTGGACCGTGGGCCCCAGCATTTT. Translation gives CAWSVDRGPQHF. Full variable domain (outside the CDR3, taken from reference TRBV30 and TRBJ1-5): SQTIHQWPATLVQPVGSPLSLECTVEGTSNPNLYWYRQAAGRGLQLLFYSVGIGQISSEVPQNLSASRPQDRQFILSSKKLLLSDSGFYLCAWSVDRGPQHFGDGTRLSIL.

The gene calls are TRBV4-1 and TRBJ2-1, with no clear D. The CDR3 spans 12 residues. V was pared by 8 bases and J by 10 bases, with 15 bases between. The V gene's germline CDR1 is MGHRA and CDR2 YSYEKL. Here the CDR3 reads CASCRGRLEQFF. The CDR3 DNA reads TGCGCCAGCTGCCGAGGCAGGTTAGAGCAGTTCTTC.

This clonotype was seen only once. The chain combines TRBV7-9 with TRBJ2-2; no reliable D call. Germline V gene lookup returns CDR1 SEHNR and CDR2 FQNEAQ (reference sequence). The CDR3 extends over 14 amino acids. Deletions cut 4 bases from V and 5 bases from J, with 11 bases between. The CDR3 bases are TGTGCCAGCAGCTCCCATATGGGTACCGGGGAGCTGTTTTTT. Translation: CASSSHMGTGELFF.

This clonotype has only one observation. The genes are TRBV3-1 and TRBJ1-6; D gene unclear. Trimming left V 3 bases short and J 8 bases short, with 11 bases between. Germline loops: CDR1 LGHDT, CDR2 YNNKEL (reference sequence). This CDR3 comprises 14 residues. The CDR3 region has the DNA TGTGCCAGCAGCCAGTCGCGTCCAGATTCACCCCTCCACTTT. Protein sequence: CASSQSRPDSPLHF.

The gene calls are TRBV5-1 and TRBJ2-1; 14 bases are shared with TRBD2. In germline, CDR1 is SGHRS, CDR2 YFSETQ. Unmatched junction bases numbered 6, after V lost 4 bases and J lost 6 bases. CDR3 length: 16 amino acids. The CDR3 here is CASSPTSGGAVNEQFF. The CDR3 DNA reads TGCGCCAGCAGCCCGACTAGCGGGGGGGCCGTCAATGAGCAGTTCTTC.

This chain uses TRBV7-8 with TRBJ1-2, with 10 bases aligning to TRBD1. The germline gives CDR1 SGHVS, CDR2 FQNEAQ. The CDR3 length is 16 residues. Losses at the gene ends were 1 base for V and 4 bases for J; bases not matched to a gene: 6. This CDR3 is CASSLVAGTGVYGYTF. The CDR3 nucleotides are TGTGCCAGCAGCTTAGTAGCAGGGACAGGGGTCTATGGCTACACCTTC.

V and J are TRBV20-1 and TRBJ2-3, with 10 bases that match TRBD2. Germline lookup yields CDR1 DFQATT and CDR2 SNEGSKA (reference sequence). V trimming: 5 bases; J trimming: 4 bases; junction bases outside the gene matches: 3. CDR3 size: 13 residues. This CDR3 is CSALAGGSDTQYF. The CDR3 bases are TGCAGTGCTTTAGCGGGGGGATCAGATACGCAGTATTTT.

This clonotype was seen once. The chain has TRBV12-3 or TRBV12-4 and TRBJ2-1; the match to TRBD2 covers 12 bases. V was clipped by 4 bases and J by 5 bases; unmatched bases: 6. The CDR3 is 16 amino acids. The CDR3 is CASSSPSGGGDNEQFF. CDR3 bases: TGTGCCAGCAGTTCTCCTAGCGGGGGGGGCGACAATGAGCAGTTCTTC.

This chain links TRBV27 with TRBJ1-6, with 9 nucleotides matching TRBD1. CDR1 and CDR2 from the germline V gene are MNHEY and SMNVEV (reference sequence). This CDR3 comprises 15 residues. V dropped 3 bases and J dropped 7; count of bases not matched to a gene: 4. CDR3 bases: TGTGCCAGCAGTTTGGGTGGGACAGGGAATTCACCCCTCCACTTT. Protein product: CASSLGGTGNSPLHF.

The chain employs TRBV15 and TRBJ2-7; D perhaps matches TRBD1 (5 bases). V gave up 1 base and J gave up 2 bases, with 6 bases separating them. Germline V gives CDR1 LNHNV, CDR2 YYDKDF (reference sequence). The CDR3 totals 13 residues. The CDR3 region is CATSRGQTYEQYF. The CDR3 DNA is TGTGCCACCAGCAGAGGACAGACCTACGAGCAGTACTTC.

J is TRBJ1-2 and V is TRBV6-5; TRBD1 agrees at 8 bases. The germline V gene encodes CDR1 MNHEY and CDR2 SVGAGI. There are 13 residues in the CDR3. V lost 6 bases to trimming and J lost 5 bases; unmatched junction nucleotides: 5. The DNA of the CDR3 is TGTGCCAGCAGCCTGGGACAGGTTTATGGCTACACCTTC. As protein: CASSLGQVYGYTF.

This chain connects TRBV19 to TRBJ2-6, with a weak D call TRBD2 (6 bases). Germline-derived CDR1 and CDR2 are LNHDA and SQIVND (reference sequence). CDR3 length: 15 amino acids. Between the trimmed V and J ends, which lost 7 bases and 1 base, there was a span of 11 bases. The CDR3 DNA sequence: TGTGCCAGTAATAGTGGGGGGTCTGGGGCCAACGTCCTGACTTTC. This gives the protein CASNSGGSGANVLTF.

V and J are TRBV7-2 and TRBJ2-3; possibly TRBD1 for D (5 bases). Trimming removed 2 bases from V and 2 bases from J, with 11 bases in between. CDR3 length: 15 residues. Germline assignment: CDR1 SGHTA and CDR2 FQGNSA. The CDR3 DNA sequence: TGTGCCAGCAGCTTATCAGTAGGGGACACAGATACGCAGTATTTT. Amino acids: CASSLSVGDTDTQYF.

The chain links TRBV29-1 to TRBJ1-2; TRBD1 might be the D (6 bases). The V gene lost 4 bases and the J gene lost 6 bases, with 27 bases spanning the gap. From germline, CDR1 is SQVTM and CDR2 ANQGSEA. This CDR3 spans 17 amino acids. The CDR3 here is CSVVDWGGAKSSDGYTF. CDR3 sequence (DNA): TGCAGCGTTGTTGATTGGGGGGGCGCAAAATCGTCGGATGGCTACACCTTC.

The chain is built from TRBV3-1 and TRBJ2-5; the D gene is possibly TRBD1 (5 bases). The CDR3 runs 15 residues. With 4 bases removed from V and 0 bases from J, the gap between germline ends came to 12 bases. CDR1 LGHDT and CDR2 YNNKEL come from the germline V gene (reference sequence). CDR3 sequence: CASSPDTSYQETQYF. DNA of the CDR3: TGTGCCAGCAGCCCGGACACTTCGTACCAAGAGACCCAGTACTTC.

V gene TRBV5-1 combines with J gene TRBJ1-2; no clear D gene. V dropped 3 bases and J dropped 8 bases, with 14 bases sitting between them. The germline gives CDR1 SGHRS, CDR2 YFSETQ. CDR3 length: 13 amino acids. The CDR3, as DNA: TGCGCCAGCAGCTCGGACGGGAATACGGGCTACACCTTC. Translated: CASSSDGNTGYTF.

The chain links TRBV20-1 to TRBJ1-4; 12 bases agree with TRBD1. Losses at the gene ends were 6 bases for V and 0 bases for J; bases not matched to a gene: 5. Per germline, CDR1 DFQATT and CDR2 SNEGSKA (reference sequence). The CDR3 extends over 16 amino acids. In DNA, the CDR3 is TGCAGTGCCCAGGGACAGGGGGCCTCAACTAATGAAAAACTGTTTTTT. It specifies CSAQGQGASTNEKLFF.

V is TRBV3-1 and J is TRBJ2-3; D might be TRBD2 (5 bases). Germline values: CDR1 LGHDT, CDR2 YNNKEL (reference sequence). This CDR3 has 13 residues. V was cut by 1 base and J by 9 bases, with 11 bases left in between. The DNA for the CDR3 is TGTGCCAGCAGCCAAGTCCTAGCCGAGACGCAGTATTTT. Encoded protein: CASSQVLAETQYF.

The chain joins TRBV29-1 to TRBJ1-1; 7 positions agree with TRBD1. The CDR3 spans 13 residues. CDR1 and CDR2 (germline): SQVTM, ANQGSEA. Trimming cost V 6 bases and J 0 bases; bases outside gene matches: 4. The CDR3 reads CSVSDRLNTEAFF. In nucleotides, the CDR3 is TGCAGCGTCTCGGACAGGTTGAACACTGAAGCTTTCTTT.

This chain joins TRBV6-5 and TRBJ2-7; weak D call: TRBD2 (5 bases). The CDR3 spans 14 residues. Trimming shortened V by 6 bases and J by 0 bases, and 12 bases separated the two germline ends. The germline V gene has CDR1 MNHEY and CDR2 SVGAGI. The CDR3 sequence is CASRADWSSYEQYF. The CDR3 bases are TGTGCCAGCAGGGCGGACTGGAGCTCCTACGAGCAGTACTTC.

The chain uses TRBV29-1 and TRBJ1-1; no clear D. V lost 4 bases, J lost 3 bases, and 15 bases lay in between. The CDR3 spans 14 residues. Germline CDR1 is SQVTM and CDR2 is ANQGSEA. DNA of the CDR3: TGCAGCGTTGTCGGAGAGGTCGGGGACACTGAAGCTTTCTTT. Encoded protein: CSVVGEVGDTEAFF.

V is TRBV20-1 and J is TRBJ2-3, with 7 bases lining up with TRBD1. The CDR3 length is 15 residues. Germline V lookup: CDR1 DFQATT, CDR2 SNEGSKA (reference sequence). V was clipped by 7 bases and J by 1 base; unmatched bases: 11. CDR3 sequence (DNA): TGCAGTGTCTCTAGGGGGCTCTTTGGCACAGATACGCAGTATTTT. It translates to CSVSRGLFGTDTQYF.

The rearrangement links TRBV12-3 or TRBV12-4 to TRBJ2-7; D is undetermined. CDR3 length equals 13 residues. Trimming left V 1 base short and J 3 bases short, with 7 bases between. The CDR3 DNA is TGTGCCAGCAGTTTAGGGCCGCGCTACGAGCAGTACTTC. As protein: CASSLGPRYEQYF.

Here the CDR3 DNA reads TGTGCCAGCAGCGTGGGGGACACACACACCGGGGAGCTGTTTTTT. This sequence encodes CASSVGDTHTGELFF. The chain couples TRBV9 to TRBJ2-2; D perhaps matches TRBD1 (6 bases). This CDR3 region has 15 residues. V was clipped by 2 bases and J by 3 bases, with 11 bases between them. CDR1 is SGDLS, CDR2 YYNGEE, per germline.

This sequence joins TRBV15 and TRBJ2-1; TRBD2 is a possible D gene (5 bases). Trimming left V 1 base short and J 10 bases short, with 11 bases between. Germline V CDR1 and CDR2: LNHNV, YYDKDF (reference sequence). The CDR3 consists of 13 residues. CDR3 sequence reads: CATSRGPGMEQFF. DNA for the CDR3: TGTGCCACCAGCAGAGGCCCGGGGATGGAGCAGTTCTTC.